Below are 15 T cell receptor beta chains sequenced from a single sample in a study of Graves' ophthalmopathy and Graves' hyperthyroidism. RNA transcripts were the source from which TCR beta CDR3 regions were amplified. First-round RT-PCR with HTBI primers preceded a second-round multiplex PCR. One entry per CDR3 protein, called by TCRdb with MiXCR from the multiplex PCR reads. The sample lists more than 1,000,000 distinct CDR3 sequences, 36% seen once, with over 8.5% in the top ten. The specimen sequenced was peripheral blood or thyroid tissue (not recorded which). The receptors were gathered from an adult man with Graves' hyperthyroidism.

In its sample, this clonotype was seen many times. The chain is built from TRBV2 and TRBJ2-7, with 8 nucleotides matching TRBD1. Germline V lookup: CDR1 SNHLY, CDR2 FYNNEI. V gave up 6 bases and J gave up 7 bases; unmatched junction bases: 11. The CDR3 has 14 amino acids. CDR3 amino acids: CASRGTGAAGEQYF. CDR3 in DNA: TGTGCCAGCAGGGGGACAGGAGCGGCGGGGGAGCAGTACTTC.

This clonotype occurred many times. J is TRBJ2-7 and V is TRBV25-1; 7 nucleotides align to TRBD1. This CDR3 region has 14 residues. V lost 7 bases and J lost 1; bases outside the gene matches: 7. Looked up from germline, CDR1 is MGHDK and CDR2 is SYGVNS. The CDR3 loop reads CASTRQGLSYEQYF. For the CDR3, the DNA is TGTGCCAGCACACGACAGGGATTGTCCTACGAGCAGTACTTC.

The chain joins TRBV13 to TRBJ1-5, with D hard to call. CDR3 length: 14 residues. The V end was cut by 0 bases, the J end by 9 bases, with 12 bases between. The germline CDR1 and CDR2 sequences are PRHDT and FYEKMQ (reference sequence). CDR3 protein: CASSLGLEDGPQHF. The CDR3 DNA follows: TGTGCCAGCAGCTTAGGTCTAGAGGACGGGCCCCAGCATTTT. Combining the CDR3 with reference TRBV13 and TRBJ1-5 gives the whole variable domain AAGVIQSPRHLIKEKRETATLKCYPIPRHDTVYWYQQGPGQDPQFLISFYEKMQSDKGSIPDRFSAQQFSDYHSELNMSSLELGDSALYFCASSLGLEDGPQHFGDGTRLSIL.

On this clonotype itself: A single base separates this from a much larger clone, so it may be a read error. The rearrangement joins TRBV12-3 or TRBV12-4 to TRBJ2-5, with D tentatively TRBD1 (6 bases). CDR3 size: 15 residues. V lost 6 bases and J 3 bases, leaving 17 bases between the germline ends. CDR3 nucleotide sequence: TGTGCCAGCAGCTCAGGGACATCCAGAGAAGAGACCCAGTACTTC. It translates to CASSSGTSREETQYF.

This clonotype appeared many times. V usage is TRBV11-2 and J usage is TRBJ1-4; no clear D. This CDR3 spans 13 amino acids. Germline loops: CDR1 SGHAT, CDR2 FQNNGV. The V end was cut by 8 bases, the J end by 8 bases, with 15 bases between. CDR3 in amino acids: CASGAGWAEKLFF. In DNA form, the CDR3 reads TGTGCCAGCGGCGCTGGTTGGGCGGAAAAACTGTTTTTT.

The rearrangement joins TRBV20-1 to TRBJ2-5; 8 positions agree with TRBD2. In germline, CDR1 is DFQATT, CDR2 SNEGSKA (reference sequence). The CDR3 totals 18 residues. With 1 base clipped from V and 7 bases from J, the junction kept 20 bases outside the gene matches. The CDR3 sequence is CSARARLGSGVSRRTQYF. In DNA, the CDR3 is TGCAGTGCTAGAGCAAGGCTGGGTAGCGGGGTATCAAGACGGACCCAGTACTTC.

In its sample, this clonotype was seen many times. The chain links TRBV7-9 to TRBJ2-6; tentatively, D is TRBD1 (5 bases). The germline CDR1 and CDR2 sequences are SEHNR and FQNEAQ (reference sequence). V lost 1 base to trimming and J lost 0 bases, with 16 bases between them. The CDR3 sequence is 19 residues long. The CDR3 region is CASSLEWPGSRSGANVLTF. DNA of the CDR3: TGTGCCAGCAGCTTAGAATGGCCAGGGTCTCGCTCTGGGGCCAACGTCCTGACTTTC.

This clonotype has at least ten counts. The CDR3, as DNA: TGTGCCAGCAGTCGCACAGGGTTGGGGGAGACCCAGTACTTC. The encoded protein is CASSRTGLGETQYF. The rearrangement uses TRBV12-3 or TRBV12-4 and TRBJ2-5, with a tentative D call TRBD1 (6 bases). V was clipped by 5 bases and J by 5 bases, with 15 bases between them. CDR3 length: 14 residues.

This clonotype was counted many times. The rearrangement uses TRBV7-3 and TRBJ2-6, with D possibly matching TRBD2 (5 bases). The CDR3 contains 14 residues. The germline V and J ends were trimmed by 9 bases and 0 bases, with 9 bases remaining between them. CDR1 is SGHTA, CDR2 FQGTGA, per germline. In DNA, the CDR3 is TGTGCCAGTGGACTTTTCTCTGGGGCCAACGTCCTGACTTTC. As protein: CASGLFSGANVLTF. The complete variable domain, with remaining parts taken from reference TRBV7-3 and TRBJ2-6, reads GAGVSQTPSNKVTEKGKYVELRCDPISGHTALYWYRQSLGQGPEFLIYFQGTGAADDSGLPNDRFFAVRPEGSVSTLKIQRTERGDSAVYLCASGLFSGANVLTFGAGSRLTVL.

This clonotype was observed a handful of times. V and J are TRBV5-4 and TRBJ1-4, with 10 bases matching TRBD1. CDR3 length: 16 amino acids. Germline trimming cut 0 bases from V and 8 bases from J; bases unmatched to any gene: 7. Germline V gives CDR1 SGHNT, CDR2 YYREEE (reference sequence). The CDR3 is CASSLDPGTGDEKLFF. The CDR3 nucleotides are TGTGCCAGCAGCTTGGACCCCGGGACAGGGGACGAAAAACTGTTTTTT.

V usage is TRBV11-3 and J usage is TRBJ2-7, with 11 bases identical to TRBD1. Germline V gene data show CDR1 as SGHNT and CDR2 as YENEEA. This CDR3 region has 15 residues. With 3 bases clipped from V and 4 bases from J, the junction kept 5 bases outside the gene matches. CDR3 amino acids: CASSFGTGGGYEQYF. The CDR3, as DNA: TGTGCCAGCAGCTTCGGGACAGGGGGTGGATACGAGCAGTACTTC.

This clonotype came up many times. J is TRBJ2-5 and V is TRBV7-6; D is tentatively TRBD1 or TRBD2 (6 bases each). The germline V and J ends were trimmed by 7 bases and 1 base, with 19 bases remaining between them. Germline V CDR1 and CDR2: SGHVS, FNYEAQ. This CDR3 comprises 16 residues. DNA of the CDR3: TGTGCCAGCATAAAGGCGGGACACTCGGCCCAAGAGACCCAGTACTTC. Residues: CASIKAGHSAQETQYF.

The V and J genes are TRBV7-2 and TRBJ2-7; TRBD2 aligns across 13 bases. Germline V gives CDR1 SGHTA, CDR2 FQGNSA. CDR3 length equals 16 residues. With V trimmed by 3 bases and J by 2 bases, 4 bases remained unmatched. CDR3 sequence reads: CASSFRGTSGTYEQYF. The CDR3 DNA follows: TGTGCCAGCAGCTTCCGCGGGACTAGCGGGACCTACGAGCAGTACTTC.

J is TRBJ2-5 and V is TRBV11-1; perhaps TRBD2 as D (5 bases). The V end was cut by 4 bases, the J end by 10 bases, with 7 bases between. The CDR3 length is 10 residues. Germline lookup yields CDR1 SGHAT and CDR2 FQDESV (reference sequence). The CDR3 DNA sequence: TGTGCCAGCAGCTGGGAGTACCAGTACTTC. Its translation is CASSWEYQYF.

This clonotype was detected many times. V and J are TRBV11-2 and TRBJ1-6; 7 nucleotides align to TRBD1. Germline trimming cut 3 bases from V and 7 bases from J; bases unmatched to any gene: 3. Per germline, CDR1 SGHAT and CDR2 FQNNGV. This CDR3 has 14 amino acids. CDR3 in DNA: TGTGCCAGCAGCTTCGACAGGGCGAATTCACCCCTCCACTTT. Translated, it gives CASSFDRANSPLHF.